The sequence of this T cell receptor (beta chain) was determined in a study of OX40 agonist ivuxolimab in advanced cancers. Findings and caveats of the study: Relative to CD4+, CD8+ T cells held more expanded clones on average.

TCRdb's copy holds only in-frame clones and misses some; the assay was immunoSEQ multiplex PCR. The sample lists approximately 58,000 clones, about 86% occurring once. Turning to this clone: The antigen remains unidentified.

This CDR3 is built from 15 residues. J lost 7 bases, V lost 2 bases, and 10 bases had no gene match. CDR1 is SGHNT and CDR2 is YYREEE in the germline V gene (reference sequence). The V and J genes are TRBV5-4 and TRBJ2-7; 9 nucleotides line up with TRBD2. This TCR derives from an adult with an advanced solid tumor such as melanoma, head and neck, liver or kidney cancer. Sequences were derived from CD4+ or CD8+ T cells sorted from blood, sampled in a trial of the OX40 agonist ivuxolimab. The CDR3 coding sequence is TGTGCCAGCAGCTTAAGGGCGGGAGGGCCGGGAGAGCAGTACTTC. Translation gives CASSLRAGGPGEQYF.